The entry below describes one T cell receptor (beta chain). In this sample, this clonotype turned up a few times. Its binding antigen is unknown. Base quality data are lacking; no much larger clone is found one base away. The data belong to a study of T cell repertoires in cytomegalovirus infection (dated by TCRdb to the late 2010s). Concerning the study at large: Because public TCR beta signatures pointed to carriage of CMV infection together with the matching HLA type, the HLA type of each donor mattered for the analysis.

The CDR3 contains 13 residues, cysteine and phenylalanine counted. Just the 39-base CDR3 DNA is kept, in frame starting at base 1. For this chain, trimming is 7 bases at the V end and 6 bases at the J end, and the number of junction bases without a gene match is 4. In the germline V gene, CDR1 corresponds to WSHSY and CDR2 to SAAADI. Sequencing was performed on an Illumina HiSeq 1500. TCRdb reprocessed the public reads (quality trimming at Q25 with fastp, clone calling with MiXCR) and kept in-frame beta chains. Here each entry gathers all rows of one CDR3 protein and keeps the most common genes and DNA. The sample table shows fewer than 550,000 distinct CDR3 sequences, and more than 25% are seen once. The ten most abundant clones make up over 10% of the sample. Overall study outcomes, separate from this receptor: Carriers of CMV infection plus the relevant HLA type were discriminated by the cumulative frequency of public TCR beta family members in the study cohort and in an independent roughly 340-donor cohort. The ex vivo response was dominated by HLA-C-restricted CMV-specific TCR beta clonotypes, which also provided the single most frequent clonotype in two of eight donors.

The specimen sequenced was PBMCs. The chain links TRBV10-2 with TRBJ2-1; 9 bases in the middle match TRBD1. This receptor was taken from a human donor in good health (CMV status not recorded). Some clones in this sample may be carry-over from other donors' samples. CDR3 region: CASTGQGSNEQFF. The DNA sequence is TGCGCCAGCACGGGACAGGGCTCCAATGAGCAGTTCTTC.